Below, one TCR beta chain is given with its context. Its antigen is undetermined. The data originate from a study of cytotoxic CD8 clonotypes in ibrutinib-treated CLL. Study summary: IGHV unmutated about 17; relapsed/refractory 11; treatment-naive about 15.

Sequencing sought depths of 1 in 200,000 to 1 in 1 million T cells. The assay was immunoSEQ multiplex PCR, and TCRdb's table has in-frame clones only and misses some. Here the sample spans 250,000 to 350,000 clones, approximately 76% being singletons. The length of the CDR3 is 17 residues. Germline lookup yields CDR1 SGHVS and CDR2 FNYEAQ. V was pared by 3 bases and J by 2 bases, with 4 bases of the junction left unmatched. Notes on the study in general: Baseline clonality was higher than in age-matched healthy donors and moved in step with circulating CD8+ T-cell counts. Rare overall, public clonotypes shrank or held steady under therapy.

The rearrangement links TRBV7-6 to TRBJ2-2, with 12 bases identical to TRBD2. Here the sequenced sample was PBMCs, taken at disease progression, from a patient treated with ibrutinib. The receptor comes from a human donor with chronic lymphocytic leukemia. In nucleotides, the CDR3 is TGTGCCAGCAGCTTCGGACTAGCGGGGACAAACACCGGGGAGCTGTTTTTT. Its translation: CASSFGLAGTNTGELFF.